Presented here are 29 T cell receptor beta chains from one specimen sequenced in a study of OX40 agonist ivuxolimab in advanced cancers. Clones were read by immunoSEQ multiplex PCR, and TCRdb kept only the in-frame ones, dropping some. The table lists roughly 65,000 clones, approximately 80% of them singletons. Sequenced material: CD4+ or CD8+ T cells sorted from blood, taken in a trial of the OX40 agonist ivuxolimab. These receptors came from an adult with an advanced solid tumor such as melanoma, head and neck, liver or kidney cancer.

The chain links TRBV4-1 to TRBJ1-5; no reliable D call. The CDR3 loop spans 15 amino acids. Germline values: CDR1 MGHRA, CDR2 YSYEKL. Trimming stripped 3 bases from V and 1 base from J, with 10 bases between. This chain's CDR3 is CASSHLISSNQPQHF. The CDR3 region has the DNA TGCGCCAGCAGCCACCTAATTTCGAGCAATCAGCCCCAGCATTTT.

The chain combines TRBV10-1 with TRBJ1-1; D remains ambiguous. CDR3 length equals 15 residues. V was clipped by 3 bases and J by 3 bases, with 14 bases between them. CDR1 and CDR2 (germline): WNHNN, SYGVQD (reference sequence). The CDR3 spells CASSEVKEVDTEAFF. The CDR3 DNA sequence: TGCGCCAGCAGTGAAGTAAAAGAGGTGGACACTGAAGCTTTCTTT.

V gene TRBV2 combines with J gene TRBJ2-7, with 10 bases lining up with TRBD1. CDR3 length: 13 amino acids. V gave up 4 bases and J gave up 6 bases; unmatched junction bases: 3. Germline CDR1 and CDR2: SNHLY and FYNNEI. Written as DNA, the CDR3 is TGTGCCAGCAGTGCGGGACAGGGGTTCGAGCAGTACTTC. Its protein is CASSAGQGFEQYF.

The V and J genes are TRBV20-1 and TRBJ1-4; D unclear. Germline CDR1 reads DFQATT; CDR2 reads SNEGSKA (reference sequence). There are 10 residues in the CDR3. V was clipped by 2 bases and J by 8 bases, with 3 bases between them. The CDR3 nucleotides are TGCAGTGCTAGACACGAAAAACTGTTTTTT. Translating gives CSARHEKLFF.

This chain connects TRBV7-2 to TRBJ1-5; D not certain. CDR3 length: 14 amino acids. CDR1 and CDR2 (germline): SGHTA, FQGNSA. V lost 4 bases and J lost 7, with 14 bases in between. The CDR3 coding sequence is TGTGCCAGCAGCTGGAACTCGGGGTACCAGCCCCAGCATTTT. Protein: CASSWNSGYQPQHF.

The genes are TRBV29-1 and TRBJ2-1, with 11 nucleotides matching TRBD2. The V and J ends lost 4 bases and 6 bases, in that order; junction bases with no gene match: 5. This CDR3 contains 14 residues. Germline lookup yields CDR1 SQVTM and CDR2 ANQGSEA. The DNA for the CDR3 is TGCAGCGTTGGTGCTAGCGGGAGGAGCAATGAGCAGTTCTTC. This codes for CSVGASGRSNEQFF.

The CDR3: CASSSEVTSGNTIYF. CDR3 nucleotides: TGTGCCAGCAGCTCGGAAGTAACCTCTGGAAACACCATATATTTT. This chain uses TRBV7-9 with TRBJ1-3; D gene unclear. Germline CDR1 SEHNR, CDR2 FQNEAQ (reference sequence). Trimming took off 4 bases at V and 0 bases at J, with 10 bases between the two ends. The CDR3 is made up of 15 amino acids. Drawing the rest from reference TRBV7-9 and TRBJ1-3, the complete variable domain is DTGVSQNPRHKITKRGQNVTFRCDPISEHNRLYWYRQTLGQGPEFLTYFQNEAQLEKSRLLSDRFSAERPKGSFSTLEIQRTEQGDSAMYLCASSSEVTSGNTIYFGEGSWLTVV.

Only a few counts were recorded for this clone. The chain couples TRBV27 to TRBJ2-7; D may correspond to TRBD1 or TRBD2 (5 bases each). In germline, CDR1 is MNHEY, CDR2 SMNVEV (reference sequence). With 3 bases removed from V and 1 base from J, the gap between germline ends came to 13 bases. The CDR3 has 15 residues. Here the CDR3 DNA reads TGTGCCAGCAGTTTTGGCGGAGAGGGGTCCTACGAGCAGTACTTC. It yields the protein CASSFGGEGSYEQYF.

In its sample, this clone was seen once. The chain recombines TRBV15 with TRBJ2-7; TRBD1 is a possible D gene (5 bases). This CDR3 region has 15 residues. Deletions cut 1 base from V and 3 bases from J, with 13 bases between. The germline gives CDR1 LNHNV, CDR2 YYDKDF (reference sequence). The CDR3 DNA reads as TGTGCCACCAGCAGAGGAGGTACAGGTAGCTACGAGCAGTACTTC. Amino acid sequence: CATSRGGTGSYEQYF. Full variable domain (rest looked up from reference TRBV15 and TRBJ2-7): DAMVIQNPRYQVTQFGKPVTLSCSQTLNHNVMYWYQQKSSQAPKLLFHYYDKDFNNEADTPDNFQSRRPNTSFCFLDIRSPGLGDTAMYLCATSRGGTGSYEQYFGPGTRLTVT.

In nucleotides, the CDR3 is TGTGCCAGCAGCCCAGGGGGCCGGTACGAGCAGTACTTC. Translating gives CASSPGGRYEQYF. The V and J genes are TRBV11-2 and TRBJ2-7, with 8 bases matching TRBD1. Looked up from germline, CDR1 is SGHAT and CDR2 is FQNNGV. V shed 5 bases and J 4 bases; nucleotides not matched to a gene: 4. CDR3 length: 13 residues.

This clone has just one count. V is TRBV5-6 and J is TRBJ2-5, with 7 bases identical to TRBD2. Germline V CDR1 and CDR2: SGHDT, YYEEEE. The CDR3 is 17 residues long. After removal of 1 base from V and 4 bases from J, the junction contained 13 bases not matched to a gene. The CDR3 DNA is TGTGCCAGCAGCTTGTTCCGCGGGAGAAGGTTTGGAGAGACCCAGTACTTC. Translating gives CASSLFRGRRFGETQYF.

The J gene is TRBJ1-4, the V gene TRBV2; D perhaps matches TRBD1 (6 bases). This CDR3 is built from 13 residues. Trimming took 6 bases from V and 5 from J, leaving 10 bases between them. Germline assignment: CDR1 SNHLY and CDR2 FYNNEI. CDR3 sequence: CASSKDRNEKLFF. In DNA, the CDR3 is TGTGCCAGCAGCAAGGACAGAAATGAAAAACTGTTTTTT.

V usage is TRBV15 and J usage is TRBJ1-4; maybe TRBD1 (5 bases). The CDR3 has 16 residues. V was cut by 2 bases and J by 8 bases, with 18 bases left in between. Germline V CDR1 and CDR2: LNHNV, YYDKDF (reference sequence). Here the CDR3 reads CATSRLVGTLGEKLFF. The CDR3 DNA reads as TGTGCCACCAGCAGATTGGTCGGGACGCTCGGGGAAAAACTGTTTTTT.

This rearrangement joins TRBV6-5 to TRBJ2-7; unclear D gene. The CDR3 has 12 residues. V lost 6 bases, J lost 6 bases, and 12 bases lay in between. CDR1 is MNHEY and CDR2 is SVGAGI in the germline V gene. In nucleotides, the CDR3 is TGTGCCAGCAGCCCCGACTCTTTCGAGCAGTACTTC. Translating it yields CASSPDSFEQYF.

The J gene is TRBJ2-1, the V gene TRBV5-1, with 10 bases aligning to TRBD2. There are 15 residues in the CDR3. Germline loops: CDR1 SGHRS, CDR2 YFSETQ. The J segment lost 4 bases and the V segment lost 1 base, leaving 2 bases of the junction unmatched. The CDR3 DNA sequence: TGCGCCAGCAGCTTGAAACTAGCGGGATACAATGAGCAGTTCTTC. Translation gives CASSLKLAGYNEQFF.

The chain couples TRBV28 to TRBJ2-1, with a possible D match to TRBD2 (6 bases). Germline V gene data show CDR1 as MDHEN and CDR2 as SYDVKM. Between the trimmed V and J ends, which lost 1 base and 0 bases, there was a span of 10 bases. The CDR3 runs to 16 residues. The CDR3 spells CASSLLAGSSYNEQFF. The CDR3 bases are TGTGCCAGCAGTTTATTAGCCGGGAGCTCCTACAATGAGCAGTTCTTC. Drawing the rest from reference TRBV28 and TRBJ2-1, the complete variable domain is DVKVTQSSRYLVKRTGEKVFLECVQDMDHENMFWYRQDPGLGLRLIYFSYDVKMKEKGDIPEGYSVSREKKERFSLILESASTNQTSMYLCASSLLAGSSYNEQFFGPGTRLTVL.

The chain is built from TRBV9 and TRBJ1-4; 8 bases line up with TRBD1. Germline V gene sequence: CDR1 SGDLS, CDR2 YYNGEE. CDR3 size: 14 residues. J was trimmed by 7 bases and V by 3 bases; bases with no gene match: 5. The CDR3 DNA reads as TGTGCCAGCAGCGATGACGGACAGGGTGAAAAACTGTTTTTT. It yields the protein CASSDDGQGEKLFF.

V gene TRBV28 combines with J gene TRBJ2-7, with D uncertain. Per the germline V gene, CDR1 is MDHEN and CDR2 is SYDVKM. The V end was cut by 3 bases, the J end by 6 bases, with 6 bases between. The CDR3 extends over 11 amino acids. The CDR3 loop is CASSFWGEQYF. The CDR3 nucleotides read TGTGCCAGCAGTTTTTGGGGCGAGCAGTACTTC. Supplemented by reference TRBV28 and TRBJ2-7, the full variable domain reads DVKVTQSSRYLVKRTGEKVFLECVQDMDHENMFWYRQDPGLGLRLIYFSYDVKMKEKGDIPEGYSVSREKKERFSLILESASTNQTSMYLCASSFWGEQYFGPGTRLTVT.

V is TRBV4-1 and J is TRBJ2-1, with TRBD2 matching over 12 bases. The V and J ends lost 1 base and 1 base, in that order; junction bases with no gene match: 11. Germline CDR1 MGHRA, CDR2 YSYEKL. This CDR3 is 20 amino acids long. The CDR3 spells CASSQAPGTSGWRSYNEQFF. The CDR3, as DNA: TGCGCCAGCAGCCAAGCTCCCGGGACTAGCGGGTGGAGGTCCTACAATGAGCAGTTCTTC.

The gene calls are TRBV6-1 and TRBJ2-5; D not certain. V shed 3 bases and J shed 1 base, with 6 bases lying between them. Germline CDR1 is MNHNS and CDR2 is SASEGT. The CDR3 length is 13 residues. CDR3 sequence (DNA): TGTGCCAGCAGTGACGGTACCCAAGAGACCCAGTACTTC. Translated: CASSDGTQETQYF.

V and J are TRBV10-2 and TRBJ2-1; the match to TRBD1 covers 10 bases. V was pared by 2 bases and J by 4 bases, with 8 bases of the junction left unmatched. CDR1 is WSHSY, CDR2 SAAADI, per germline. The CDR3 runs to 17 residues. The CDR3 here is CASSEGVLGQGYNEQFF. CDR3 DNA: TGCGCCAGCAGTGAGGGTGTATTGGGACAGGGGTACAATGAGCAGTTCTTC.

The chain combines TRBV11-3 with TRBJ2-4, with 10 positions matching TRBD2. Germline V gene sequence: CDR1 SGHNT, CDR2 YENEEA. This CDR3 spans 15 amino acids. The ends lost 2 bases at V and 8 bases at J; junction bases unmatched: 6. DNA for the CDR3: TGTGCCAGCAGCTTACCCTCTAGCGGGAGTTACATTCAGTACTTC. Translated: CASSLPSSGSYIQYF. The complete variable domain, with remaining parts taken from reference TRBV11-3 and TRBJ2-4, reads EAGVVQSPRYKIIEKKQPVAFWCNPISGHNTLYWYLQNLGQGPELLIRYENEEAVDDSQLPKDRFSAERLKGVDSTLKIQPAELGDSAVYLCASSLPSSGSYIQYFGAGTRLSVL.

The chain carries TRBV21-1 and TRBJ2-5; the table's D call, TRBD2, has no DNA check behind it. TRBV21-1 corresponds to a pseudogene. The CDR3 runs to 17 residues. CDR3 DNA sequence: TGTGCCAGCAGCGAGACTAGCGGGAGAGCTATCCAAGAGACCCAGTACTTC. The encoded protein is CASSETSGRAIQETQYF.

The chain combines TRBV19 with TRBJ1-4, with D possibly being TRBD1 (6 bases). CDR3 length equals 16 residues. CDR1 is LNHDA and CDR2 is SQIVND in the germline V gene (reference sequence). The V end was cut by 6 bases, the J end by 8 bases, with 22 bases between. The CDR3 loop reads CASSQARGLVREKLFF. As DNA, the CDR3 is TGTGCCAGTAGCCAAGCCAGGGGCCTGGTTAGAGAAAAACTGTTTTTT.

Details on this clone: An end of the junction does not agree with germline; a read error may underlie this. The genes are TRBV28 and TRBJ2-4, with 11 bases that match TRBD2. This CDR3 comprises 12 residues. CDR1 and CDR2 from the germline V gene are MDHEN and SYDVKM. The CDR3 sequence: CASSPGTSGKGF. The CDR3 DNA reads TGTGCCAGCAGCCCCGGGACTAGCGGCAAGGGCTTC.

This clone was observed a handful of times. The chain couples TRBV7-2 to TRBJ2-5, with D hard to call. CDR3 size: 11 residues. Germline-derived CDR1 and CDR2 are SGHTA and FQGNSA. V was pared by 3 bases and J by 5 bases, with 4 bases between. CDR3 sequence: CASSFLETQYF. CDR3 DNA sequence: TGTGCCAGCAGCTTCCTCGAGACCCAGTACTTC.

This clone has only a few counts. The chain links TRBV30 to TRBJ2-7; 8 positions match TRBD2. The germline V gene has CDR1 GTSNPN and CDR2 SVGIG (reference sequence). CDR3 size: 13 residues. The V segment lost 5 bases and the J segment 6 bases; nucleotides outside the gene matches: 9. The CDR3 coding sequence is TGTGCCTGGGCCTTCGGGGGGGGAACCGAGCAGTACTTC. Encoded protein: CAWAFGGGTEQYF.

The chain uses TRBV18 and TRBJ2-7; D unresolved. This CDR3 spans 13 amino acids. Germline CDR1 and CDR2: KGHSH and LQKENI. V lost 6 bases and J lost 2, with 11 bases in between. The CDR3 sequence is CASSYSGTYEQYF. The CDR3 nucleotides are TGTGCCAGCTCCTACTCTGGAACCTACGAGCAGTACTTC.

Concerning this clone: One junction end disagrees with the germline gene, perhaps due to a read error. The chain is built from TRBV19 and TRBJ2-1; D is ambiguous. CDR1 and CDR2 from the germline V gene are LNHDA and SQIVND (reference sequence). The CDR3 extends over 11 amino acids. In DNA form, the CDR3 reads TGTGCCAGTCCAGAGAACAGTGGATCCATCTTC. It yields the protein CASPENSGSIF.